This TCR beta chain was recovered during a study of tumor and adjacent non-tumor tissue in lung cancer (dated by TCRdb to 2016 to 2019). Turning to the overall study: The cohort included some twelve adenocarcinoma, a couple of squamous cell carcinoma and 1 small cell lung cancer patients. The approximately 15 patients were aged roughly 30 to 80 years, included roughly ten men and 5 women, and had TNM stage I to III disease. In total, sequencing yielded 125,075,908 productive TCRbeta reads, which works out to an average of roughly 4.2 million reads per sample. Bulk TCRbeta repertoires were compared between lung tumor tissue and matched distant non-tumor lung tissue obtained from 15 lung cancer patients. Around 30 paired specimens, one tumor and one normal lung sample per patient, were profiled by TCRbeta CDR3 sequencing.

General conclusions and limits of the study: Only about 15 patients were in the cohort, and the authors stated that larger samples and more detailed clinical data are needed. Younger patients had significantly higher TCR diversity, and higher tumor TCR diversity was associated with shorter overall and disease-free survival. A significantly larger cumulative share of the repertoire was made up by the top 100 clones in normal lung than in tumor tissue. The methods do not name the sequencing platform or mention unique molecular identifiers. Tumor tissue showed significantly higher TCR diversity (inverse Simpson) than normal lung tissue, at about 410 vs 180 (P = 0.0075, Mann-Whitney U test). Peripheral blood was not sequenced, so blood TCRbeta repertoires were not examined in the lung cancer patients of the study.

Library preparation was by multiplex PCR. TCRdb shows the sequencer as Illumina HiSeq 2500. Following protocols modified from ARM-PCR, the researchers constructed TCRbeta libraries through three rounds of nested PCR with primers (Table S4). PCR products of 200-500 bp were gel-excised and purified with the QIAquick gel extraction kit before sequencing. Turning to the authors' computational methods: Reads were cleaned with Trimmomatic, merged with FLASH into complete CDR3 sequences, and assigned to V(D)J germline segments with MiTCR. Clonal diversity was computed as the inverse Simpson's index with VDJtools. Productive reads were defined as in-frame sequences without a premature stop codon. TCRdb handled the public reads itself, with Q25 trimming in fastp and clone calling in MiXCR, and kept productive beta chains. All rows with the same CDR3 protein become a single entry with the most common DNA and genes. It is TCRdb's table, rather than the study itself, that gives the V and J calls and clone size. This sample comprises about 86,000 distinct CDR3 sequences, more than 75% of them detected only once. Of the sample, 21% falls within the top ten clones.

This clonotype was found once. This receptor's antigen is unknown. The CDR3 carries no conserved terminal phenylalanine or tryptophan, so it likely arises from a read error. Bulk unsorted tissue served as the source for RNA extraction, and RNA quality was assessed using a NanoDrop ND-1000 and an Agilent 2100. For the normal lung samples, distant non-tumor tissue was collected more than 3 cm away from the tumor edge. All donors had newly diagnosed lung cancer, had not received prior chemotherapy, and were admitted for thoracic surgery in China between August and November 2014. Patients with previous radiotherapy or chemotherapy, or with another concurrent cancer, were excluded from the study. Pieces of surgical tissue measuring about 1-2.1 cm3 were kept in RNAlater solution and held at -80 degrees C until needed. Looking up the germline V gene yields CDR1 SQVTM and CDR2 ANQGSEA. Both ends counted, the CDR3 spans 15 residues. Only the CDR3 portion is preserved as DNA: 45 bases, with reading frame beginning at the first base.

The rearrangement joined TRBV29-1 to TRBJ1-1, with the D gene uncertain. The sequenced sample consisted of distant non-tumor lung tissue. The sequence derives from a woman aged 50 to 60 with non-small cell lung cancer. CDR3 loop: CSGMTGGQANTQAFY. The DNA is as follows: TGCAGCGGCATGACCGGCGGGCAGGCGAACACTCAAGCTTTCTAT.